These T cell receptor beta chains were read from a single sample in a study of shared T cell receptors in the human thymus. Profiled with immunoSEQ multiplex PCR; TCRdb holds only in-frame clones, not every one. The sample records hundreds of thousands of clones, about 80% being singletons. These data are also associated with another study on human thymus T cells.

What was sequenced was thymocytes. The receptors come from a boy younger than two with a congenital heart defect. CDR3s include the opening cysteine and the closing phenylalanine or tryptophan. The order of the fields is V gene, J gene, clone size, D gene, CDR3 protein, CDR3 DNA. D genes are given only for firm matches. Only part of the rows carry a size: once, few, many, or a class if the clone is expanded.

TRBV11-2	TRBJ2-7	NA	TRBD1	CASSSPGQGNYEQYF	TGTGCCAGCAGCTCACCGGGACAGGGGAACTACGAGCAGTACTTC
TRBV11-2	TRBJ2-7	NA	TRBD2	CASSFGMLTSGSHEQYF	TGTGCCAGCAGCTTTGGTATGTTGACTAGCGGGAGTCACGAGCAGTACTTC
TRBV7-9	TRBJ2-1	NA	NA	CASSLKAGKGSYNEQFF	TGTGCCAGCAGCTTAAAGGCGGGAAAAGGCTCCTACAATGAGCAGTTCTTC
TRBV5-1	TRBJ1-2	NA	NA	CASSLASQGRYGYTF	TGCGCCAGCAGCTTGGCCAGTCAGGGCCGCTATGGCTACACCTTC
TRBV29-1	TRBJ2-5	NA	NA	CSVEAQGVREETQYF	TGCAGCGTTGAGGCCCAGGGTGTTCGCGAAGAGACCCAGTACTTC
TRBV6-1	TRBJ2-7	NA	TRBD2	CASSDAGTTYEQYF	TGTGCCAGCAGTGACGCAGGGACTACCTACGAGCAGTACTTC
TRBV18	TRBJ2-3	few	NA	CASSPAGSSEDTQYF	TGTGCCAGCTCACCGGCTGGGAGTAGTGAAGATACGCAGTATTTT
TRBV27	TRBJ2-7	NA	TRBD2	CASSPLEGLAGRGGSYEQYF	TGTGCCAGCAGTCCTCTCGAGGGACTAGCGGGACGGGGGGGTTCCTACGAGCAGTACTTC
TRBV29-1	TRBJ2-3	NA	TRBD2	CSVEPCGSSGTKDTQYF	TGCAGCGTTGAACCCTGCGGGTCTAGCGGGACAAAAGATACGCAGTATTTT
TRBV15	TRBJ2-3	NA	NA	CATSRVDSQGADTQYF	TGTGCCACCAGCAGAGTGGACTCACAGGGCGCAGATACGCAGTATTTT
TRBV18	TRBJ2-7	NA	TRBD2	CASSPSGRGGEQYF	TGTGCCAGCTCACCTAGCGGGAGAGGGGGGGAGCAGTACTTC
TRBV30	TRBJ2-1	NA	NA	CAWNKGSLYNEQFF	TGTGCCTGGAATAAAGGGAGCTTATACAATGAGCAGTTCTTC
TRBV6-5	TRBJ2-7	few	NA	CASSYSGRGHEQYF	TGTGCCAGCAGTTACTCTGGCAGGGGCCACGAGCAGTACTTC
TRBV25-1	TRBJ2-3	NA	TRBD2	CASRASLLAGGGTDTQYF	TGTGCCAGCAGGGCCTCACTCTTAGCGGGAGGGGGCACAGATACGCAGTATTTT
TRBV7-9	TRBJ2-7	few	TRBD1	CASTHRGQGLYEQYF	TGTGCCAGCACCCACCGTGGACAGGGGTTATACGAGCAGTACTTC
TRBV7-9	TRBJ2-2	NA	TRBD2	CASSLSAGRGTGELFF	TGTGCCAGCAGCCTCAGCGCCGGGAGGGGTACCGGGGAGCTGTTTTTT
TRBV13	TRBJ2-5	NA	TRBD2	CASSAVSGSETQYF	TGTGCCAGCAGCGCTGTTAGCGGGAGTGAGACCCAGTACTTC
TRBV11-2	TRBJ2-7	NA	TRBD2	CASSIKPGLAGFSYEQYF	TGTGCCAGCAGCATAAAGCCAGGACTAGCGGGATTCTCCTACGAGCAGTACTTC
TRBV30	TRBJ2-5	NA	NA	CAWSRGWQGSLETQYF	TGTGCCTGGAGCCGCGGCTGGCAGGGCAGTTTAGAGACCCAGTACTTC
TRBV27	TRBJ1-3	NA	NA	CASSLTTPSGNTIYF	TGTGCCAGCAGTCTCACGACACCCTCTGGAAACACCATATATTTT
TRBV2	TRBJ2-7	NA	TRBD2	CASIDLPGLQLQEQYF	TGTGCCAGCATTGATTTACCGGGACTACAGCTACAGGAGCAGTACTTC
TRBV27	TRBJ2-7	few	TRBD1	CASSSRQGISYEQYF	TGTGCCAGCAGTTCTCGACAGGGGATTTCCTACGAGCAGTACTTC
TRBV4-1	TRBJ2-1	NA	TRBD2	CASSRGGLAVYNEQFF	TGCGCCAGCAGCCGGGGCGGACTAGCGGTCTACAATGAGCAGTTCTTC
TRBV30	TRBJ2-1	NA	NA	CAWSVLRDHRQFF	TGTGCCTGGAGTGTACTGCGGGACCATCGGCAGTTCTTC
TRBV6-5	TRBJ2-5	NA	TRBD1	CASSYYRDSQETQYF	TGTGCCAGCAGTTACTATAGGGACAGCCAAGAGACCCAGTACTTC
TRBV5-1	TRBJ1-2	once	NA	CASSLGSGPLMPLSYGYTF	TGCGCCAGCAGCTTGGGCTCAGGGCCCCTTATGCCCCTATCTTATGGCTACACCTTC
TRBV6-1	TRBJ1-2	NA	NA	CASSEHRRDTHDYGYTF	TGTGCCAGCAGTGAACACCGCCGGGACACCCACGACTATGGCTACACCTTC
TRBV5-1	TRBJ2-7	NA	TRBD2	CASSCGLAGGRTYEQYF	TGCGCCAGCAGCTGTGGACTAGCGGGAGGGAGGACCTACGAGCAGTACTTC